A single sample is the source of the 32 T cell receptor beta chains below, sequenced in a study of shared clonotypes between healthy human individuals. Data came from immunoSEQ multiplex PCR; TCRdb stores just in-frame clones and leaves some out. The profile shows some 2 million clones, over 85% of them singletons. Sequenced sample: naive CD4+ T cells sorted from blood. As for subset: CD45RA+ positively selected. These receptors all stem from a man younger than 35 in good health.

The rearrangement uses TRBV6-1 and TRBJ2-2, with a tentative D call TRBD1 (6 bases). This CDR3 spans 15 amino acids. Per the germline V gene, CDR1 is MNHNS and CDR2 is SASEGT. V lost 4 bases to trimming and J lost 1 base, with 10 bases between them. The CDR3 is CASSAPGQNTGELFF. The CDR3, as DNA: TGTGCCAGCAGTGCTCCGGGACAGAACACCGGGGAGCTGTTTTTT.

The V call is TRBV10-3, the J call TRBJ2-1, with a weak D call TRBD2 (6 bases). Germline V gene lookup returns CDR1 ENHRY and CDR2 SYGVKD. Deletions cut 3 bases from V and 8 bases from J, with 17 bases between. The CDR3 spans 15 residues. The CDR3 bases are TGTGCCATCAGTGACAGGGACTCAGGGCCCCATGAGCAGTTCTTC. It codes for CAISDRDSGPHEQFF.

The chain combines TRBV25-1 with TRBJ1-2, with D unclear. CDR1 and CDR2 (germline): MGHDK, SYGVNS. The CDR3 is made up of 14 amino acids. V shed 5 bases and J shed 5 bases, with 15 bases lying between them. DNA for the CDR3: TGTGCCAGCAGTTACGACCCTGTGATTTATGGCTACACCTTC. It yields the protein CASSYDPVIYGYTF.

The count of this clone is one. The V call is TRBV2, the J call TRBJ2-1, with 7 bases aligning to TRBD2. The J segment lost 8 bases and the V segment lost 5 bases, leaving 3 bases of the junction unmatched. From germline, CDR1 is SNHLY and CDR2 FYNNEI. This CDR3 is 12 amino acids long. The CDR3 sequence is CASSLAGHEQFF. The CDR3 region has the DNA TGTGCCAGCAGTTTAGCGGGCCATGAGCAGTTCTTC.

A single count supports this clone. The CDR3 here is CASSQSGAVSNQPQHF. CDR3 coding DNA: TGTGCCAGCAGTCAATCAGGGGCAGTAAGCAATCAGCCCCAGCATTTT. The J gene is TRBJ1-5, the V gene TRBV27; a possible D gene is TRBD1 (6 bases). The CDR3 has 16 residues. Trimming left V 5 bases short and J 1 base short, with 15 bases between. Germline V gene data show CDR1 as MNHEY and CDR2 as SMNVEV (reference sequence).

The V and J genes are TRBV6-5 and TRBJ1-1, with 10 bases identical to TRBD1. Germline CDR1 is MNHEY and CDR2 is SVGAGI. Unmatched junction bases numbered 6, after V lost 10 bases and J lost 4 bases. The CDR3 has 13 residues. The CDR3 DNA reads TGTGCCACCCGTCGGACAGGGGGCACTGAAGCTTTCTTT. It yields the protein CATRRTGGTEAFF.

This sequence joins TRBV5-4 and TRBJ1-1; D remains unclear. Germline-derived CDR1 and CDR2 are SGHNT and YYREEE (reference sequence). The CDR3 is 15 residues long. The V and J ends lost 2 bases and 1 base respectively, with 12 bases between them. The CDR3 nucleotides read TGTGCCAGCAGCTTCAGTCTACAGACGAACACTGAAGCTTTCTTT. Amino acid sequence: CASSFSLQTNTEAFF.

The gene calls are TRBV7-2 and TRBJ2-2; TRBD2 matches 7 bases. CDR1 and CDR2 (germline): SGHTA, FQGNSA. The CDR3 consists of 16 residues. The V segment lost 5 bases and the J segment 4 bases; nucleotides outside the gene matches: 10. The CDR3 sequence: CASSPRSGLPTGELFF. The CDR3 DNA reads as TGTGCCAGCAGCCCTCGTAGCGGGTTACCCACCGGGGAGCTGTTTTTT.

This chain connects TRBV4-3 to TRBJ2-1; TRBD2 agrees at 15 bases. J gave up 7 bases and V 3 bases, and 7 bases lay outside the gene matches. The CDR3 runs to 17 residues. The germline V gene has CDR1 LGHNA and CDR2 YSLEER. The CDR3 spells CASSQVSGTSGRNEQFF. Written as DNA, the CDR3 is TGCGCCAGCAGCCAGGTATCCGGGACTAGCGGGAGGAATGAGCAGTTCTTC.

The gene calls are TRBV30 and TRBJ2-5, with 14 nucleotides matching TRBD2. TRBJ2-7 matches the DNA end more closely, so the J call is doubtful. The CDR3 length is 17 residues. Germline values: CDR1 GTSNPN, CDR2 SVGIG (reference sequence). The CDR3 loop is CAWRGLAGDQSAYEQYF. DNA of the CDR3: TGTGCCTGGAGGGGACTAGCGGGAGACCAATCGGCCTACGAGCAGTACTTC.

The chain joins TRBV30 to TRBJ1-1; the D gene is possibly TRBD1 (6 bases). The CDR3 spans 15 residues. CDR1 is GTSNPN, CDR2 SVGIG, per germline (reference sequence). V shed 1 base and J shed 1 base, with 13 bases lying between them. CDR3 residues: CAWSARGKGNTEAFF. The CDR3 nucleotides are TGTGCCTGGAGTGCCAGGGGTAAAGGGAACACTGAAGCTTTCTTT.

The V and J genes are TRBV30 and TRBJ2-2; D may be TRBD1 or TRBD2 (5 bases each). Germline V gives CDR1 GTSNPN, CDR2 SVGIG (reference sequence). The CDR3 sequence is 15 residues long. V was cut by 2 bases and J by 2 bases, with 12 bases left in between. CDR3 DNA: TGTGCCTGGAGTAGAGGGGATATAAACACCGGGGAGCTGTTTTTT. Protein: CAWSRGDINTGELFF.

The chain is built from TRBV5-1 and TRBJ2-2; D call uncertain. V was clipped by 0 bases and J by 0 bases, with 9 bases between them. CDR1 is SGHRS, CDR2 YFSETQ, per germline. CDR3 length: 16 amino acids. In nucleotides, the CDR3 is TGCGCCAGCAGCTTGGCTGGCAGAACGAACACCGGGGAGCTGTTTTTT. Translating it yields CASSLAGRTNTGELFF.

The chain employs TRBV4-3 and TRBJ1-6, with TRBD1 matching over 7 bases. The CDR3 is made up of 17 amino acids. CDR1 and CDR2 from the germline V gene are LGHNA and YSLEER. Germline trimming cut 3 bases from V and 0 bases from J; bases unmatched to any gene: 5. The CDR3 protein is CASSQSGQSSYNSPLHF. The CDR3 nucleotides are TGCGCCAGCAGCCAGTCGGGACAGAGCTCCTATAATTCACCCCTCCACTTT.

CDR3 coding DNA: TGTGCCAGCAGTCCCGTCGGGGGAGGGGGCACTGAAGCTTTCTTT. Amino acid sequence: CASSPVGGGGTEAFF. The rearrangement joins TRBV13 to TRBJ1-1; D is possibly TRBD1 (6 bases). CDR1 PRHDT and CDR2 FYEKMQ come from the germline V gene (reference sequence). This CDR3 is 15 amino acids long. V was trimmed by 6 bases and J by 4 bases, leaving 18 bases between them.

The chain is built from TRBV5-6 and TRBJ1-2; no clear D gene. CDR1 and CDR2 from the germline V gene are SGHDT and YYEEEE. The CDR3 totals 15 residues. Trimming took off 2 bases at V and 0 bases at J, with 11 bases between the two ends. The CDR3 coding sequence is TGTGCCAGCAGCTTCCTTTCACGGCCTAACTATGGCTACACCTTC. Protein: CASSFLSRPNYGYTF.

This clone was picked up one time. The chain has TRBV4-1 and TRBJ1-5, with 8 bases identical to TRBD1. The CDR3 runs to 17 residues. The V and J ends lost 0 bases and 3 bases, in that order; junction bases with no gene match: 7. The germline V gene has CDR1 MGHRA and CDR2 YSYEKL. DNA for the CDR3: TGCGCCAGCAGCCAAGATACCGGACAGGGCAACAATCAGCCCCAGCATTTT. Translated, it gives CASSQDTGQGNNQPQHF.

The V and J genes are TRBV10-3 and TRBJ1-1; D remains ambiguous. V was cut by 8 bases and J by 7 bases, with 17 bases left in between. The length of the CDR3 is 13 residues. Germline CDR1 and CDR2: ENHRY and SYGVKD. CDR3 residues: CAIGTGSQFEAFF. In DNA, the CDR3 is TGTGCCATCGGTACCGGGTCGCAGTTTGAAGCTTTCTTT.

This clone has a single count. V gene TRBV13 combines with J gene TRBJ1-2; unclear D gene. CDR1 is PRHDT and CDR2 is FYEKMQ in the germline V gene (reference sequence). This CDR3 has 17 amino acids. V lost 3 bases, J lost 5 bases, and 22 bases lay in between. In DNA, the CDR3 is TGTGCCAGCAGCTTCCTGGTCCCACCCACCTCGGAGTATGGCTACACCTTC. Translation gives CASSFLVPPTSEYGYTF. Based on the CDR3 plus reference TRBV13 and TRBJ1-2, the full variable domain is AAGVIQSPRHLIKEKRETATLKCYPIPRHDTVYWYQQGPGQDPQFLISFYEKMQSDKGSIPDRFSAQQFSDYHSELNMSSLELGDSALYFCASSFLVPPTSEYGYTFGSGTRLTVV.

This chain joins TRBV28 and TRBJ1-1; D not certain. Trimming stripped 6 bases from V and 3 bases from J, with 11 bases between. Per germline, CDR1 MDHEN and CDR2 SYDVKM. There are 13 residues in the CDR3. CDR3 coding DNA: TGTGCCAGCAGGCAAGGAGGGTACACTGAAGCTTTCTTT. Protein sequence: CASRQGGYTEAFF.

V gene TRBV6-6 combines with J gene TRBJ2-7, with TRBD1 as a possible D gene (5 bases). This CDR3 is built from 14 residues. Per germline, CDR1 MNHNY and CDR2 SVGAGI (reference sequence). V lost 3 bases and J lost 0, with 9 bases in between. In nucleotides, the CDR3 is TGTGCCAGCAGTTATGACAGCCTCTCCTACGAGCAGTACTTC. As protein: CASSYDSLSYEQYF.

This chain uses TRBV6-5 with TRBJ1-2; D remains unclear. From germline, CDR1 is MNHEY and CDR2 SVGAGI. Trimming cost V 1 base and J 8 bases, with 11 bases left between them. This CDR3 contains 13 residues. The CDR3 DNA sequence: TGTGCCAGCAGTTACTTTAAGGAGTTGGGCTACACCTTC. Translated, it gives CASSYFKELGYTF.

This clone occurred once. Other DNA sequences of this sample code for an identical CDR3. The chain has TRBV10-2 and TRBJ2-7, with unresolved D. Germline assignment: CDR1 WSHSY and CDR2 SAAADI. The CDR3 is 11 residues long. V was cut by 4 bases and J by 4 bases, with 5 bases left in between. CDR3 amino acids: CASSASYEQYF. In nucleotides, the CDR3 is TGCGCCAGCAGTGCAAGTTACGAGCAGTACTTC.

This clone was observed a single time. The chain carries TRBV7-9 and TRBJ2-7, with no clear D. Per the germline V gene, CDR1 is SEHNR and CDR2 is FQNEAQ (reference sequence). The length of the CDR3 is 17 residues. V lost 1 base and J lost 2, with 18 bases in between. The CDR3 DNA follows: TGTGCCAGCAGCTTAGGTCTCTCCCCGTCTCTTCCCTACGAGCAGTACTTC. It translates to CASSLGLSPSLPYEQYF.

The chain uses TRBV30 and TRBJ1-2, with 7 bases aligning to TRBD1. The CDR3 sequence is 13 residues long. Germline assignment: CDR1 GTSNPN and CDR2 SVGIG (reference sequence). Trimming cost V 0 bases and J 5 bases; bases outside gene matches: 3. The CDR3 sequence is CAWSVMGQYGYTF. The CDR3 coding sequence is TGTGCCTGGAGTGTCATGGGACAGTATGGCTACACCTTC.

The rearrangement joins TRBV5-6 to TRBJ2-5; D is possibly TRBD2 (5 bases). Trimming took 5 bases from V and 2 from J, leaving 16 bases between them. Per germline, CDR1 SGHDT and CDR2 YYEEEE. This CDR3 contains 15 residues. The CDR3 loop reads CASSFEMDLQETQYF. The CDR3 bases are TGTGCCAGCAGTTTCGAGATGGACTTACAAGAGACCCAGTACTTC. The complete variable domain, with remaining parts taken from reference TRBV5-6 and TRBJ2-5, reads DAGVTQSPTHLIKTRGQQVTLRCSPKSGHDTVSWYQQALGQGPQFIFQYYEEEERQRGNFPDRFSGHQFPNYSSELNVNALLLGDSALYLCASSFEMDLQETQYFGPGTRLLVL.

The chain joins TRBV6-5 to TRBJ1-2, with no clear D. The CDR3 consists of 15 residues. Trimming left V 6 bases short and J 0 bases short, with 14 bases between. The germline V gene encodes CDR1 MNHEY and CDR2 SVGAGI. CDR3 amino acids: CASRPGEEANYGYTF. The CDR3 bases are TGTGCCAGCAGACCTGGAGAGGAAGCTAACTATGGCTACACCTTC.

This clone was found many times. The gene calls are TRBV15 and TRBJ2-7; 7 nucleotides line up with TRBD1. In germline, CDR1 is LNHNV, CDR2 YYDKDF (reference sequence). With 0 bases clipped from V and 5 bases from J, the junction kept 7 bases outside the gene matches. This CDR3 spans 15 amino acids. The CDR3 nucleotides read TGTGCCACCAGCAGAGATCTAGACAGGGCCCACGAGCAGTACTTC. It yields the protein CATSRDLDRAHEQYF.

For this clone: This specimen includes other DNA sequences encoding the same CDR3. The DNA of the CDR3 is TGTGCCAGCAGCCTCCGACTAGCGGGGAGCACAGATACGCAGTATTTT. As protein: CASSLRLAGSTDTQYF. The J gene is TRBJ2-3, the V gene TRBV5-6, with TRBD2 matching 11 bases. Germline lookup yields CDR1 SGHDT and CDR2 YYEEEE. Trimming removed 4 bases from V and 0 bases from J; junction bases left unmatched: 4. This CDR3 comprises 16 residues.

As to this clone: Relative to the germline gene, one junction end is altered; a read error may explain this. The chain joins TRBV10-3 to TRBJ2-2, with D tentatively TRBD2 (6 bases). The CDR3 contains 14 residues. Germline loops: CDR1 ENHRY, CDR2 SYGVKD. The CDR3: CASSGGSNTGELFF. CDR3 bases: TGTGCCAGCAGTGGAGGGTCGAACACCGGGGAGCTGTTTTTT.

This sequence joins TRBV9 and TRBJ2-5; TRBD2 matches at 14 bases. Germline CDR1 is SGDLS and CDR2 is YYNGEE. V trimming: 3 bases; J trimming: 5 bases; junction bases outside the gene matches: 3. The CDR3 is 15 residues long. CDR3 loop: CASSGTSGGSETQYF. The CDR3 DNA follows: TGTGCCAGCAGCGGGACTAGCGGGGGGTCGGAGACCCAGTACTTC.

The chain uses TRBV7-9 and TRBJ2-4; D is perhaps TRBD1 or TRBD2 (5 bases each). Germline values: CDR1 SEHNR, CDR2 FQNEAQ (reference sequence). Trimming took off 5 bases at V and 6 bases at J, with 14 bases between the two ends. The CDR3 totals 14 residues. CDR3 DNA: TGTGCCAGCAGCCCCCGGGACGGACCAAACATTCAGTACTTC. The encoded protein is CASSPRDGPNIQYF.